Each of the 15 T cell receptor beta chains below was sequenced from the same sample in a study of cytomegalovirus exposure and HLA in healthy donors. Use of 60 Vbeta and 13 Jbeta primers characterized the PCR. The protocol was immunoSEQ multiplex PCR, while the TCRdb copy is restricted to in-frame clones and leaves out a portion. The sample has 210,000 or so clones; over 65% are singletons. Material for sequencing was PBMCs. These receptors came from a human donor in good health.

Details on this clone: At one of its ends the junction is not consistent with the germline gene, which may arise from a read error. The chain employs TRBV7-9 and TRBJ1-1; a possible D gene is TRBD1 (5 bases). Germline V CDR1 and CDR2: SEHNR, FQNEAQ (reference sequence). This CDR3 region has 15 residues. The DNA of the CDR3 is TGTTCCAGCAGCTTACAGCAGGGATTTAACACTGAAGCTTTCTTT. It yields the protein CSSSLQQGFNTEAFF.

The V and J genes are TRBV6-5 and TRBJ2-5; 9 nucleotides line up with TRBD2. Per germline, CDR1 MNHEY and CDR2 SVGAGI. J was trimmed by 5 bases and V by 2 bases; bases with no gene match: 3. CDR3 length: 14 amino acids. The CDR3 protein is CASSYAGGRETQYF. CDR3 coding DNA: TGTGCCAGCAGTTACGCGGGGGGGCGTGAGACCCAGTACTTC.

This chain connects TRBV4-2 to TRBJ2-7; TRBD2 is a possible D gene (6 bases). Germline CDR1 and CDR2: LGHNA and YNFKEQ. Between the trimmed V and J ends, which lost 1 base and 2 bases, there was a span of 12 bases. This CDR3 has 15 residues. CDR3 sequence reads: CASSQVGGSPYEQYF. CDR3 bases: TGTGCCAGCAGCCAAGTTGGAGGGAGCCCCTACGAGCAGTACTTC.

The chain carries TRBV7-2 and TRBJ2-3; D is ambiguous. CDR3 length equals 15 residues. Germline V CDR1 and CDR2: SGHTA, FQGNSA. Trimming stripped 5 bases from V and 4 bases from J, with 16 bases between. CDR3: CASSPKMSFADTQYF. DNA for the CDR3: TGTGCCAGCAGCCCTAAGATGAGCTTTGCAGATACGCAGTATTTT. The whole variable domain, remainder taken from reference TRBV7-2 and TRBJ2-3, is GAGVSQSPSNKVTEKGKDVELRCDPISGHTALYWYRQSLGQGLEFLIYFQGNSAPDKSGLPSDRFSAERTGGSVSTLTIQRTQQEDSAVYLCASSPKMSFADTQYFGPGTRLTVL.

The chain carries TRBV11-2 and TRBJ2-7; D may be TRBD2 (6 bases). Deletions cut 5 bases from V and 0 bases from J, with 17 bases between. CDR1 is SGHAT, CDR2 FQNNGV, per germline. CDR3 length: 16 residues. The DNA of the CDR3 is TGTGCCAGCAGCCCCTTAGCGGCAAAAGTCTCCTACGAGCAGTACTTC. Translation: CASSPLAAKVSYEQYF.

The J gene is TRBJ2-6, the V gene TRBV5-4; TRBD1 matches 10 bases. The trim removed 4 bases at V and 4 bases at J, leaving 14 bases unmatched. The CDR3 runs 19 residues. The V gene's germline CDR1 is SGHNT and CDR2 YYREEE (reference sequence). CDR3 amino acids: CASSPAYGTGANGANVLTF. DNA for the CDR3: TGTGCCAGCAGCCCAGCCTATGGGACAGGGGCGAACGGGGCCAACGTCCTGACTTTC.

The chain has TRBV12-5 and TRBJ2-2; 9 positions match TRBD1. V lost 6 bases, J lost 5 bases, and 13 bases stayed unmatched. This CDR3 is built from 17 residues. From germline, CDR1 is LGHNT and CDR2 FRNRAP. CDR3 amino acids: CASGHGRGQGNTGELFF. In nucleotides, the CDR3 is TGTGCTAGTGGCCACGGTCGGGGACAGGGAAATACCGGGGAGCTGTTTTTT.

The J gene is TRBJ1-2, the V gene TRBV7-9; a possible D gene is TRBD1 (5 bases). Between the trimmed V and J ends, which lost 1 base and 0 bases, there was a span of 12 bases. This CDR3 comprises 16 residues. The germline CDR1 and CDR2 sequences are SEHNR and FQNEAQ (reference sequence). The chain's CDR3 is CASSLDYTGSNYGYTF. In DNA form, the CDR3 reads TGTGCCAGCAGCTTAGATTATACAGGCTCTAACTATGGCTACACCTTC.

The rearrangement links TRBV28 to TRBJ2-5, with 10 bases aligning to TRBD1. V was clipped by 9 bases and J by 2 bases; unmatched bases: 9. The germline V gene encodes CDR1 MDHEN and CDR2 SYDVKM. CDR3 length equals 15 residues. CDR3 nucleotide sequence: TGTGCCAGTAATAGTATGGGACAGGGGCAAGAGACCCAGTACTTC. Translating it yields CASNSMGQGQETQYF.

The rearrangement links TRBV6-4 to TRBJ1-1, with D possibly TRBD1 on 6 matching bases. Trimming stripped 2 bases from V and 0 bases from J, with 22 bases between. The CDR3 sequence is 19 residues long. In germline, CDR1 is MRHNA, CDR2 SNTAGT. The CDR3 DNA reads TGTGCCAGCAGTGACGGGGAGGGCCCTATCGGGGGCATGAACACTGAAGCTTTCTTT. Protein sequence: CASSDGEGPIGGMNTEAFF.

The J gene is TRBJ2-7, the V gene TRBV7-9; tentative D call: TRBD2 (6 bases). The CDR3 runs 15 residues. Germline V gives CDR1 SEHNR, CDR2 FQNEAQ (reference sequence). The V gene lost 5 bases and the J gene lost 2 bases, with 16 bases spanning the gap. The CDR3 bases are TGTGCCAGCAGCCCATCCGCGGGGATGACCTACGAGCAGTACTTC. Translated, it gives CASSPSAGMTYEQYF.

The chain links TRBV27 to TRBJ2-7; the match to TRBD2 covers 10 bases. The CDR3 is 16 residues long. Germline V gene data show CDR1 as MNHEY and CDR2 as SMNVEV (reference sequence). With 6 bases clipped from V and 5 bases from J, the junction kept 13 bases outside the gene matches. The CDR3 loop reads CASSSNSLAGANEQYF. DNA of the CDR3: TGTGCCAGCAGCTCCAACTCCCTAGCGGGAGCGAACGAGCAGTACTTC.

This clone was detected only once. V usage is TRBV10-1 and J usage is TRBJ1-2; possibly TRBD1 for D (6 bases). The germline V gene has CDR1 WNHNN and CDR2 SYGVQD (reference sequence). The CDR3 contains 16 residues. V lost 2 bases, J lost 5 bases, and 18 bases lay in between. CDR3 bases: TGCGCCAGCAGTGAGGGGCAGGGGCTGGAACCTTATGGCTACACCTTC. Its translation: CASSEGQGLEPYGYTF.

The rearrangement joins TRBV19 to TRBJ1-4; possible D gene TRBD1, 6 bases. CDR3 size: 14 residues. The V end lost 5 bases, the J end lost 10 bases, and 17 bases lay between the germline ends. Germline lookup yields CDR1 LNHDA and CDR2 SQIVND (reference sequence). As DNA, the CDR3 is TGTGCCAGTAGTCCGAACAGGGATTTGGCAAAACTGTTTTTT. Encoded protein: CASSPNRDLAKLFF.

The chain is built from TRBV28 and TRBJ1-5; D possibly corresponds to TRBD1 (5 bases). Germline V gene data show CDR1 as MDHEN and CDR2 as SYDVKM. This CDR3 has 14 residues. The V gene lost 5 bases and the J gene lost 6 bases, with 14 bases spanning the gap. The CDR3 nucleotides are TGTGCCAGCAGTCGTATGGGGGGTGGTCAGCCCCAGCATTTT. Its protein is CASSRMGGGQPQHF.